This paragraph covers one T cell receptor beta chain sequence. This sample is drawn from a study of cytomegalovirus exposure and HLA in healthy donors. The PCR was carried out with 60 Vbeta primers and 13 Jbeta primers. TCRdb's table, derived via immunoSEQ multiplex PCR, lists solely in-frame clones and lacks some. The sample holds 100,000 to 150,000 clones; about four fifths are singletons and the top ten take under 9.5%. The source of this sequence is a woman aged 50 to 60 in good health and CMV-seropositive. Material: PBMCs.

CDR3 DNA: TGCAGCGTTGGGCGTCCCGGGACTAGCGGGGGGACCGGGGAGCTGTTTTTT. Translating gives CSVGRPGTSGGTGELFF. The V and J genes are TRBV29-1 and TRBJ2-2, with TRBD2 matching 15 bases. Per germline, CDR1 SQVTM and CDR2 ANQGSEA. Losses at the gene ends were 4 bases for V and 5 bases for J; bases not matched to a gene: 8. The length of the CDR3 is 17 residues.